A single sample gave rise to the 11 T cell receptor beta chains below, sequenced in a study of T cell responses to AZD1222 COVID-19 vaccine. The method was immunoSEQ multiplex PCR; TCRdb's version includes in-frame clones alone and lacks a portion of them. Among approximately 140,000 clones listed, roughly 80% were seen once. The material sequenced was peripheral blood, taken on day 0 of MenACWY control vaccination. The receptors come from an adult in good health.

The CDR3 region is CASSIPRDYKGNQPQHF. In DNA, the CDR3 is TGTGCCAGTAGTATACCCCGGGACTATAAAGGGAATCAGCCCCAGCATTTT. V and J are TRBV19 and TRBJ1-5, with D possibly TRBD1 on 5 matching bases. Germline V gives CDR1 LNHDA, CDR2 SQIVND (reference sequence). The germline V and J ends were trimmed by 2 bases and 4 bases, with 18 bases remaining between them. CDR3 length: 17 residues.

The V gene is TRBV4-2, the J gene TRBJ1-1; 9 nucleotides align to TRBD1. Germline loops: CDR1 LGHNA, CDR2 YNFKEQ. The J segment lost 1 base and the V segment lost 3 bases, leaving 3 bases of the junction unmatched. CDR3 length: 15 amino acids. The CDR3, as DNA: TGTGCCAGCAGCCAGGACAGGGGTCGGAACACTGAAGCTTTCTTT. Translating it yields CASSQDRGRNTEAFF.

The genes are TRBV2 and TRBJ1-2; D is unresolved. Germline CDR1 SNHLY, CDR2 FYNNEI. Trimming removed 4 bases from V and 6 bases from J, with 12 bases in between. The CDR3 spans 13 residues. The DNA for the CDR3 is TGTGCCAGCAGTGCTTCGGGCTTGGATGGCTACACCTTC. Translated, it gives CASSASGLDGYTF.

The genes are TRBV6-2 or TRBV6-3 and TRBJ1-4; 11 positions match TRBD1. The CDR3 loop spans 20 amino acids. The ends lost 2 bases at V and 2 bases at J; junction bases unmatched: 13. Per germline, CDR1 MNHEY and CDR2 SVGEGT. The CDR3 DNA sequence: TGTGCCAGCAGTTACCCCACTAATCCGGGACAGGGGGATACTAATGAAAAACTGTTTTTT. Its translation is CASSYPTNPGQGDTNEKLFF.

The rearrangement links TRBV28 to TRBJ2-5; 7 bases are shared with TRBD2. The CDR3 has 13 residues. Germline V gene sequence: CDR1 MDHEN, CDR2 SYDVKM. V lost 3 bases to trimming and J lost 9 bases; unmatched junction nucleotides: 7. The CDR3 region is CASSLEGRGAQYF. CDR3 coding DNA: TGTGCCAGCAGTTTGGAAGGGAGGGGAGCCCAGTACTTC.

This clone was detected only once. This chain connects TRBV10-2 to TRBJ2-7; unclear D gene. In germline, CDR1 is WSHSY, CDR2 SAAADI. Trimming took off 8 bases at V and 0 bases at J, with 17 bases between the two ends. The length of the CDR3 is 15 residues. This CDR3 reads CASRSRVYGSYEQYF. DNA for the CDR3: TGCGCCAGCCGTTCTCGGGTTTACGGCTCCTACGAGCAGTACTTC.

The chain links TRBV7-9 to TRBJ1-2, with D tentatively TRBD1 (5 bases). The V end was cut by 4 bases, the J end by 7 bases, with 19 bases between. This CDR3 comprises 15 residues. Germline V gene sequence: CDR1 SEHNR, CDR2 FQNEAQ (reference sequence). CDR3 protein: CASSSQGSSNSGYTF. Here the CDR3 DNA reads TGTGCCAGCAGCTCCCAGGGCAGTTCTAACAGTGGCTACACCTTC. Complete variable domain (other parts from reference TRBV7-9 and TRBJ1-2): DTGVSQNPRHKITKRGQNVTFRCDPISEHNRLYWYRQTLGQGPEFLTYFQNEAQLEKSRLLSDRFSAERPKGSFSTLEIQRTEQGDSAMYLCASSSQGSSNSGYTFGSGTRLTVV.

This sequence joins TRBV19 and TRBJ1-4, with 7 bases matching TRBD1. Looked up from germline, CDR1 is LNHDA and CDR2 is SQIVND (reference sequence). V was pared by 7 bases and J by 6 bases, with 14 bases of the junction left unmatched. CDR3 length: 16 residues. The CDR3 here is CASKTTGARWDEKLFF. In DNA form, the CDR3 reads TGTGCCAGTAAAACCACAGGGGCCCGATGGGATGAAAAACTGTTTTTT. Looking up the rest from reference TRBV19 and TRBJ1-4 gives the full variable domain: DGGITQSPKYLFRKEGQNVTLSCEQNLNHDAMYWYRQDPGQGLRLIYYSQIVNDFQKGDIAEGYSVSREKKESFPLTVTSAQKNPTAFYLCASKTTGARWDEKLFFGSGTQLSVL.

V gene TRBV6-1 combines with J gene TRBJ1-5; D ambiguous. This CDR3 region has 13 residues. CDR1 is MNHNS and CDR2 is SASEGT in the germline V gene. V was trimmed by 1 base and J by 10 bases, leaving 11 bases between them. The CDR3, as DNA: TGTGCCAGCAGTGAAGGGTACCCGATCCCCCAGCATTTT. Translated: CASSEGYPIPQHF.

For the CDR3, the DNA is TGTGCCAGCAGCGTAGAGGGAGCCAGCTCTAACTATGGCTACACCTTC. Its protein product is CASSVEGASSNYGYTF. This rearrangement joins TRBV9 to TRBJ1-2, with D unclear. CDR3 length: 16 amino acids. Germline lookup yields CDR1 SGDLS and CDR2 YYNGEE. V was cut by 0 bases and J by 0 bases, with 12 bases left in between.

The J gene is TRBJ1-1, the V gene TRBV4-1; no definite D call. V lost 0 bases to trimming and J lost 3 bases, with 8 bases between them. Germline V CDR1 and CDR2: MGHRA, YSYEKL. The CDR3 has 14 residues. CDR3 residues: CASSQEAGYTEAFF. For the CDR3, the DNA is TGCGCCAGCAGCCAAGAAGCCGGGTACACTGAAGCTTTCTTT.